This TCR beta chain was retrieved from a study of somatic mutations in cytotoxic T cells in rheumatoid arthritis. Both CD4+ and CD8+ cells were separated through positive magnetic bead selection, and their purity was verified using flow cytometry. Clones were read by immunoSEQ multiplex PCR, and TCRdb kept only the in-frame ones, dropping some. The sample records over 15,000 clones, roughly 80% being singletons. The CDR3 spans 13 residues. The germline CDR1 and CDR2 sequences are SGHDT and YYEEEE. V was shortened by 1 base and J by 3 bases, with 7 bases between the two germline ends. Study-wide results and caveats: Age was associated with higher CD8+ clonality in rheumatoid arthritis patients, not in healthy controls.

A note on this clone: Its antigen remains unknown.

J is TRBJ1-1 and V is TRBV5-6; D ambiguous. Sequenced input: CD8+ T cells sorted from blood. The sequence derives from an adult with rheumatoid arthritis. The CDR3 DNA follows: TGTGCCAGCAGCTTGTCCGGGGACACTGAAGCTTTCTTT. The encoded protein is CASSLSGDTEAFF. The variable domain in full, completed from reference TRBV5-6 and TRBJ1-1, reads DAGVTQSPTHLIKTRGQQVTLRCSPKSGHDTVSWYQQALGQGPQFIFQYYEEEERQRGNFPDRFSGHQFPNYSSELNVNALLLGDSALYLCASSLSGDTEAFFGQGTRLTVV.